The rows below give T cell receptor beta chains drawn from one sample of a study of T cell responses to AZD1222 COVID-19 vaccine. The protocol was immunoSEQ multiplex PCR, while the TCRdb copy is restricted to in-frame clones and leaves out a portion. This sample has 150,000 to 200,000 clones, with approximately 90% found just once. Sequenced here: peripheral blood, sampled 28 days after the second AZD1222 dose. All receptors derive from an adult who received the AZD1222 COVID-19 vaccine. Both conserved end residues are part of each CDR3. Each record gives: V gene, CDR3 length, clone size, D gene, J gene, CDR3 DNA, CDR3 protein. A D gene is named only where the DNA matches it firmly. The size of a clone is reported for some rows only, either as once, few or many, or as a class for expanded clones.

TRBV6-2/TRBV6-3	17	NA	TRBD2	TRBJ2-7	TGTGCCAGCAGCCGTCGACTAGCGGGGGTGAGTTTCCACGAGCAGTACTTC	CASSRRLAGVSFHEQYF
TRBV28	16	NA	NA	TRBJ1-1	TGTGCCAGCAGTTACGCAGGGCCCGCAATGAACACTGAAGCTTTCTTT	CASSYAGPAMNTEAFF
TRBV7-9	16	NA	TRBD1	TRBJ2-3	TGTGCCAGCAGCTCTAACCGGGACAGAATCACAGATACGCAGTATTTT	CASSSNRDRITDTQYF
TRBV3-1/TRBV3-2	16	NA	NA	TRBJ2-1	TGTGCCAGCAGCCAGGGGGGGGCGGGAGCCTACAATGAGCAGTTCTTC	CASSQGGAGAYNEQFF
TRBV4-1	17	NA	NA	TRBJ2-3	TGCGCCAGCAGCCAGACGACTAGATCGTGGGACACAGATACGCAGTATTTT	CASSQTTRSWDTDTQYF
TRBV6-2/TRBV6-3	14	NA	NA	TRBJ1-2	TGTGCCAGCAGTTACTCGATGAGTAGCTATGGCTACACCTTC	CASSYSMSSYGYTF
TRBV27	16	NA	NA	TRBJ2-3	TGTGCCAGCAGTTTATTAGGCGGAACCTCCACAGATACGCAGTATTTT	CASSLLGGTSTDTQYF
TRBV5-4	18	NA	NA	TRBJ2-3	TGTGCCAGCAGCTTGGATGGGCGTGTTGGGACTAGCACAGATACGCAGTATTTT	CASSLDGRVGTSTDTQYF
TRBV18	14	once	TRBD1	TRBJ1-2	TGTGCCAGCTCCCTGGGACAGCTTAACTATGGCTACACCTTC	CASSLGQLNYGYTF
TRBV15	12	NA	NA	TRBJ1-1	TGTGCCACCAGCACCCGGACTTCTGAAGCTTTCTTT	CATSTRTSEAFF
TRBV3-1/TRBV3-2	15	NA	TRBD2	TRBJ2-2	TGTGCCAGCCGGGGAGGGAGACTGAACACCGGGGAGCTGTTTTTT	CASRGGRLNTGELFF
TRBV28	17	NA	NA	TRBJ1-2	TGTGCCAGCAGTTCACATAAAACAGGCCTTTGGAACTATGGCTACACCTTC	CASSSHKTGLWNYGYTF
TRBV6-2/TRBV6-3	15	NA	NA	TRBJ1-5	TGTGCCAGCAGTTACTCGAAGGCAGGGGATCAGCCCCAGCATTTT	CASSYSKAGDQPQHF
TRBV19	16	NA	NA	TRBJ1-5	TGTGCCAGTAGTAAACCCCTAATCCAGGATAATCAGCCCCAGCATTTT	CASSKPLIQDNQPQHF
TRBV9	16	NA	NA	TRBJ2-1	TGTGCCAGCAGCCCAAGGGCGGGGGCCATAAACAATGAGCAGTTCTTC	CASSPRAGAINNEQFF
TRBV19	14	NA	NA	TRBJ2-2	TGTGCCAGTACCCCTCTTATCGGCACCGGGGAGCTGTTTTTT	CASTPLIGTGELFF
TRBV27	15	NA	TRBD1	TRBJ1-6	TGTGCCAGCAGTGTCTCAGGGGGCGCTAATTCACCCCTCCACTTT	CASSVSGGANSPLHF
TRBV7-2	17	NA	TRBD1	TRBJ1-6	TGTGCCAGCAGTACTAAACCTGGGACAGGGGGGAATTCACCCCTCCACTTT	CASSTKPGTGGNSPLHF
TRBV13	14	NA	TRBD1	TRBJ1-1	TGTGCCAGCAGCTCCGGACAGGGGAGCACTGAAGCTTTCTTT	CASSSGQGSTEAFF
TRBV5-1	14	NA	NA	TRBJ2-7	TGCGCCAGCAGCGTAGACAGGAGGACCTACGAGCAGTACTTC	CASSVDRRTYEQYF
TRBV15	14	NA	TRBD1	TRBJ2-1	TGTGCCACCAGCAGTGTGACAGGGGGCCCTGAGCAGTTCTTC	CATSSVTGGPEQFF
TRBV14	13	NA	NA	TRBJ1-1	TGTGCCAGCAGCTTCGACAGGCACACTGAAGCTTTCTTT	CASSFDRHTEAFF
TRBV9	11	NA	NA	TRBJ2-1	TGTGCCAGCAGCGGGGCCAATGAGCAGTTCTTC	CASSGANEQFF
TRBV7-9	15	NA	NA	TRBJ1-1	TGTGCCAGCAGCCCGATTGGTCCGAGGGCCACTGAAGCTTTCTTT	CASSPIGPRATEAFF
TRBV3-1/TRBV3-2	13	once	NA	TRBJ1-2	TGTGCCAGCAGCCAAGGGGGTAACTATGGCTACACCTTC	CASSQGGNYGYTF
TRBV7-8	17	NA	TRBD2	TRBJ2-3	TGTGCCAGCACCATCTCTAGCGGGGTAACTAGCACAGATACGCAGTATTTT	CASTISSGVTSTDTQYF
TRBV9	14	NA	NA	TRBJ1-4	NA	CASSVGGGNEKPFF
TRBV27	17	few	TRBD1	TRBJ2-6	TGTGCCAGCAGGGGGACAGGGGGACTCTCTGGGGCCAACGTCCTGACTTTC	CASRGTGGLSGANVLTF
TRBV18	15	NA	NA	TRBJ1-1	TGTGCCAGCTCCCCGTCAGCGGGAATGAACACTGAAGCTTTCTTT	CASSPSAGMNTEAFF
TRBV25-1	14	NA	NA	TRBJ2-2	TGTGCCAGCAGTGAAGGGGGGTACACCGGGGAGCTGTTTTTT	CASSEGGYTGELFF
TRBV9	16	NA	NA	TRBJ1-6	TGTGCCAGCAGCGTAGAGGGGGGGTCAGGGGCATCACCCCTCCACTTT	CASSVEGGSGASPLHF
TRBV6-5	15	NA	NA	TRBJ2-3	TGTGCCAGCAGGCGGGGCGGGGAGAGCACAGATACGCAGTATTTT	CASRRGGESTDTQYF